This T cell receptor (beta chain) was obtained from a study of cytomegalovirus exposure and HLA in healthy donors. Vbeta (60) and Jbeta (13) primers were used in the PCR. In the source study's methods: The authors later counted roughly 76 million unique TCR beta chains, 9.5 million to 13 million of them shared. Repertoires were generated with immunoSEQ multiplex PCR, while TCRdb's copy carries only in-frame clones and drops some. That table supplies the V and J calls and clone size; D and trimming were determined from the DNA. Of around 170,000 clones detected, roughly 84% appear once; the ten largest clones hold around 2.8%. Of note for this clone: Its antigen remains unidentified.

These donors counted as nominally healthy when sampled, but unrecorded immune exposures were likely. Findings and limits, study-wide: An analysis that came later showed most CMV-associated TCR beta chains appearing HLA-restricted. In vitro data verified a few CMV-associated chains as specific for CMV antigens.

The clonotype was recovered from a woman aged 50 to 60 in good health and CMV-seropositive. The sequenced sample was PBMCs.

CDR3 nucleotide sequence: TGTGCCAGCAGCACGCCCCTTAGTACGGGTACGCAGTATTTT. Translated: CASSTPLSTGTQYF. The rearrangement joins TRBV7-2 to TRBJ2-3; D is uncertain. This CDR3 is 14 amino acids long. CDR1 is SGHTA, CDR2 FQGNSA, per germline. V was pared by 5 bases and J by 8 bases, with 17 bases between.